A selection of T cell receptor beta chains follows, all from one sample in a study of blood T cells in healthy people across ages. MiXCR was run by TCRdb on the 5' RACE reads, yielding one entry per CDR3 protein. The sample records 600,000 to 650,000 distinct CDR3 sequences, approximately 50% being singletons. Sequences were obtained from blood. The receptors were gathered from a man aged 60 to 75 in good health. Each CDR3 is given with its conserved first and last residue. A D gene is named only where the DNA matches it firmly. Size is omitted from some rows. Given values are once, few, many or a class for expanded clones.

TRBV29-1,11,TRBJ2-4,-,-,CSGELKNIQYF,TGCAGCGGTGAATTAAAAAACATTCAGTACTTC
TRBV3-1,15,TRBJ2-1,TRBD2,-,CASSQRLAGYNEQFF,TGTGCCAGCAGCCAAAGACTAGCGGGCTACAATGAGCAGTTCTTC
TRBV5-1,16,TRBJ2-1,TRBD1,-,CASSLYGQGAMDEQFF,TGCGCCAGCAGCTTGTACGGGCAGGGGGCGATGGATGAGCAGTTCTTC
TRBV28,16,TRBJ1-6,-,-,CASRGGRRAYNSPLHF,TGTGCCAGCAGGGGCGGGCGAAGGGCCTATAATTCACCCCTCCACTTT
TRBV5-1,15,TRBJ2-2,TRBD2,many,CASSLRGANTGELFF,TGCGCCAGCAGTTTACGGGGGGCGAACACCGGGGAGCTGTTTTTT
TRBV6-6,14,TRBJ2-7,-,-,CASILREGPYEQYF,TGTGCCAGCATTCTACGGGAAGGTCCCTACGAGCAGTACTTC
TRBV7-2,14,TRBJ1-6,-,-,CASSLGSANSPLHF,TGTGCCAGCAGCTTGGGGAGCGCCAATTCACCCCTCCACTTT
TRBV10-3,14,TRBJ2-3,TRBD2,-,CAISPGGRTDTQYF,TGTGCCATCAGCCCGGGGGGGAGGACAGATACGCAGTATTTT
TRBV5-8,16,TRBJ2-7,-,-,CASSLAGASVPYEQYF,TGTGCCAGCAGCTTGGCTGGAGCGTCAGTCCCTTACGAGCAGTACTTC
TRBV20-1,13,TRBJ2-7,-,-,CSASGWVGDEQYF,TGCAGTGCTAGCGGGTGGGTGGGGGACGAGCAGTACTTC
TRBV5-1,18,TRBJ1-2,TRBD1,few,CASSRTSGTGGGEDGYTF,TGCGCCAGCAGCAGAACCTCCGGGACAGGGGGCGGAGAAGATGGCTACACCTTC
TRBV3-1,12,TRBJ2-1,-,few,CASSQDRFGQFF,TGTGCCAGCAGCCAAGATAGGTTTGGGCAGTTCTTC
TRBV12-3/TRBV12-4,13,TRBJ2-7,TRBD2,-,CASRRTSSYEQYF,TGTGCCAGCAGGCGGACTAGCTCCTACGAGCAGTACTTC
TRBV9,14,TRBJ2-7,-,-,CASSVDLGSYEQYF,TGTGCCAGCAGCGTAGATCTGGGCTCCTACGAGCAGTACTTC
TRBV28,12,TRBJ1-2,-,few,CASSLSRYGYTF,TGTGCCAGCAGTTTAAGCCGCTATGGCTACACCTTC
TRBV5-1,14,TRBJ1-1,-,-,CASSQARGNTEAFF,TGTGCCAGCAGCCAGGCTCGGGGGAACACTGAAGCTTTCTTT
TRBV7-9,15,TRBJ2-1,-,-,CASSLKISSYNEQFF,TGTGCCAGCAGCTTAAAAATAAGCTCCTACAATGAGCAGTTCTTC
TRBV4-1,18,TRBJ1-3,TRBD1,-,CASSQEGGQVHSGNTIYF,TGCGCCAGCAGCCAAGAGGGCGGACAGGTACACTCTGGAAACACCATATATTTT
TRBV11-2,16,TRBJ2-5,TRBD1,once,CASSLSRTGMGETQYF,TGTGCCAGCAGCTTATCTAGGACAGGGATGGGAGAGACCCAGTACTTC
TRBV4-1,17,TRBJ2-1,TRBD2,-,CASSQGRGRSSYNEQFF,TGCGCCAGCAGCCAAGGGCGGGGGAGGAGCTCCTACAATGAGCAGTTCTTC
TRBV7-7,16,TRBJ2-6,-,-,CASSDGSGPGANVLSF,TGTGCCAGCAGCGACGGGAGCGGACCTGGGGCCAACGTCCTGAGTTTC
TRBV12-3/TRBV12-4,12,TRBJ1-6,-,few,CASSLAHSPLHF,TGTGCCAGCAGTTTAGCCCATTCACCCCTCCACTTT
TRBV2,16,TRBJ2-6,-,few,CASSGQSLSGANVLTF,TGTGCCAGCAGTGGACAAAGCCTCTCTGGGGCCAACGTCCTGACTTTC
TRBV4-2,15,TRBJ2-3,TRBD1,few,CASSQDQGGPDTQYF,TGTGCCAGCAGCCAAGATCAAGGGGGCCCAGATACGCAGTATTTT
TRBV10-3,14,TRBJ2-2,-,-,CASAAQTNTGELFF,TGTGCCTCCGCGGCGCAGACGAACACCGGGGAGCTGTTTTTT
TRBV11-1,17,TRBJ1-6,-,few,CASSLGTPSSYNSPLHF,TGTGCCAGCAGCCTCGGGACGCCGAGCTCCTATAATTCACCCCTCCACTTT
TRBV21-1,12,TRBJ2-7,-,-,CASSWDVWEQYF,TGTGCCAGCAGCTGGGACGTTTGGGAGCAGTACTTC
TRBV7-7,14,TRBJ2-5,-,-,CASSLGISAETQYF,TGTGCCAGCAGCTTAGGGATTTCGGCAGAGACCCAGTACTTC
TRBV3-1,17,TRBJ2-1,TRBD2,-,CASSQDPPSGGYNEQFF,TGTGCCAGCAGCCAAGATCCCCCTAGCGGGGGTTACAATGAGCAGTTCTTC
TRBV10-3,15,TRBJ1-1,-,few,CAISAGGAMNTEAFF,TGTGCCATCAGTGCTGGGGGGGCCATGAACACTGAAGCTTTCTTT
TRBV5-8,15,TRBJ2-1,-,-,CASSLMGWLPNEQFF,TGTGCCAGCAGCTTGATGGGTTGGCTTCCTAATGAGCAGTTCTTC
TRBV2,14,TRBJ2-7,-,-,CASSEDRAFYEQYF,TGTGCCAGCAGTGAAGACAGGGCGTTCTACGAGCAGTACTTC
TRBV3-1,15,TRBJ1-2,-,-,CASSQDAVTGDGYTF,TGTGCCAGCAGCCAAGATGCCGTGACTGGGGATGGCTACACCTTC
TRBV5-1,17,TRBJ2-7,TRBD2,-,CASSLVLAGGTSYEQYF,TGCGCCAGCAGCTTGGTCCTTGCGGGGGGCACCTCCTACGAGCAGTACTTC
TRBV29-1,15,TRBJ2-1,-,few,CSVEELLGDYNEQFF,TGCAGCGTTGAGGAGTTGTTAGGGGATTACAATGAGCAGTTCTTC
TRBV27,16,TRBJ1-2,TRBD1,many,CASSGRGRGRLAGYTF,TGTGCCAGCAGTGGGCGAGGCAGGGGGCGCCTCGCTGGCTACACCTTC
TRBV15,14,TRBJ2-5,-,-,CATSRDRSQETQYF,TGTGCCACCAGCAGAGATAGGTCCCAAGAGACCCAGTACTTC
TRBV5-1,15,TRBJ1-2,-,-,CASSLAYLGYYGYTF,TGCGCCAGCAGCTTGGCCTATCTAGGTTACTATGGCTACACCTTC
TRBV11-3,16,TRBJ2-5,-,many,CASSFRARGGEETQYF,TGTGCCAGCAGCTTCCGGGCCAGGGGGGGTGAAGAGACCCAGTACTTC
TRBV3-1,13,TRBJ2-1,-,-,CASSLRLDGEQFF,TGTGCCAGCAGCCTTAGACTAGATGGGGAGCAGTTCTTC
TRBV2,15,TRBJ1-2,TRBD1,-,CASSQDRGANYGYTF,TGTGCCAGCAGTCAGGACAGGGGCGCGAACTATGGCTACACCTTC
TRBV3-1,13,TRBJ1-1,-,few,CASSQGQTEEAFF,TGTGCCAGCAGCCAAGGCCAGACAGAGGAAGCTTTCTTT
TRBV29-1,12,TRBJ1-2,-,-,CSVGRVDLGYTF,TGCAGCGTTGGTAGGGTAGATCTTGGCTACACCTTC
TRBV11-2,13,TRBJ2-1,-,few,CASSLMPDGEQFF,TGTGCCAGCAGCTTAATGCCGGACGGCGAGCAGTTCTTC
TRBV10-3,13,TRBJ2-1,TRBD1,-,CAIRTGGNYEQFF,TGTGCCATCAGAACAGGGGGTAACTATGAGCAGTTCTTC
TRBV20-1,14,TRBJ1-4,-,-,CSASAGATNEKLFF,TGCAGTGCTAGCGCGGGAGCAACTAATGAAAAACTGTTTTTT
TRBV10-3,17,TRBJ2-5,TRBD2,-,CAISSRSSGGAQETQYF,TGTGCCATCAGTTCCCGGTCTAGCGGAGGTGCCCAAGAGACCCAGTACTTC
TRBV5-4,14,TRBJ2-7,-,-,CAPPRSAFSYEQYF,TGTGCCCCACCACGGTCGGCTTTCTCCTACGAGCAGTACTTC
TRBV20-1,16,TRBJ2-7,TRBD1,-,CSAREQGGSSRYEQYF,TGCAGTGCTAGAGAACAGGGGGGATCCTCCCGCTACGAGCAGTACTTC
TRBV7-2,13,TRBJ1-6,-,few,CASSPRLDSPLHF,TGTGCCAGCAGCCCCCGTTTAGATTCACCCCTCCACTTT
TRBV4-1,16,TRBJ2-5,-,many,CASSQDRRPVGETQYF,TGCGCCAGCAGCCAAGATCGCAGACCCGTGGGGGAGACCCAGTACTTC
TRBV27,12,TRBJ2-3,TRBD1,-,CARPDRESTQYF,TGTGCCAGACCGGACAGGGAATCTACGCAGTATTTT
TRBV7-9,13,TRBJ1-1,TRBD1,few,CASSRGQGSEAFF,TGTGCCAGCAGCCGAGGACAGGGGAGTGAAGCTTTCTTT
TRBV12-3/TRBV12-4,13,TRBJ2-7,TRBD1,-,CASSGDRSSEQYF,TGTGCCAGCAGTGGGGACAGGTCGTCCGAGCAGTACTTC